This is a list of T cell receptor beta chains from one sample in a study of T cell repertoires in cytomegalovirus infection. Their antigens are not known. TCRdb re-derived calls from the reads in MiXCR, one entry per CDR3 protein. This table has about 24,000 distinct CDR3 sequences, around 21% appearing once. Sequencing was performed on CD8+ T cells from cultured PBMCs, taken from culture after CMV antigen stimulation. The receptors stem from a human donor in good health (CMV status not recorded). Some clones in this sample may be carry-over from other donors' samples. CDR3s include the opening cysteine and the closing phenylalanine or tryptophan. The order of the fields is clone size, J gene, D gene, V gene, CDR3 protein, CDR3 DNA. The D gene is left open where the match is weak. Expanded clones are given a class, and other clones once, few, many or no size at all.

few	TRBJ2-6	TRBD1	TRBV12-3/TRBV12-4	CASSLGDRGVPGANVLTF	TGTGCCAGCAGTTTAGGGGACAGGGGGGTTCCTGGGGCCAACGTCCTGACTTTC
.	TRBJ1-4	TRBD1	TRBV7-9	CASSFTPGQGQLF	TGTGCCAGCAGCTTTACCCCAGGACAGGGGCAACTCTTT
.	TRBJ2-5	.	TRBV29-1	CSVEDMWVGETQYF	TGCAGCGTTGAAGATATGTGGGTGGGCGAGACCCAGTACTTC
.	TRBJ1-2	TRBD1	TRBV5-6	CASSLQTGKGRNGYTF	TGTGCCAGCAGCTTACAGACAGGGAAGGGTCGAAACGGCTACACCTTC
.	TRBJ1-1	.	TRBV11-3	CASSPRGGETEAFF	TGTGCCAGCAGCCCTCGCGGGGGGGAAACTGAAGCTTTCTTT
.	TRBJ1-2	.	TRBV6-4	CASTFDAALGYGYTF	TGTGCCAGCACTTTTGACGCGGCACTGGGCTATGGCTACACCTTC
.	TRBJ2-7	TRBD2	TRBV4-1	CASSQEIAGGANYEQYF	TGTGCCAGCAGCCAGGAGATAGCGGGGGGGGCCAACTACGAGCAGTACTTC
.	TRBJ2-7	.	TRBV28	CASSLQIGEQYF	TGTGCCAGCAGTCTGCAGATTGGCGAGCAGTACTTC
.	TRBJ1-5	.	TRBV7-9	CASSLSPGPHQPQHF	TGTGCCAGCAGCCTATCGCCGGGGCCCCATCAGCCCCAGCATTTT
many	TRBJ1-1	TRBD1	TRBV10-3	CAIGQTGGWTEAFF	TGTGCCATCGGCCAGACAGGGGGCTGGACTGAAGCTTTCTTT
few	TRBJ1-2	.	TRBV28	CASSLWGRGNYGYTF	TGTGCCAGCAGTTTATGGGGCAGGGGTAACTATGGCTACACCTTC
many	TRBJ1-6	.	TRBV7-2	CASSLEGPPDNSPLHF	TGTGCCAGCAGCTTAGAGGGGCCTCCCGATAATTCACCCCTCCACTTT
few	TRBJ1-4	.	TRBV6-5	CASSYQGMGFAGTNEKLFF	TGTGCCAGCAGTTATCAGGGGATGGGATTTGCAGGGACTAATGAAAAACTGTTTTTT
.	TRBJ1-1	.	TRBV2	CASSAGLNTEAFF	TGTGCCAGCAGTGCTGGCCTGAACACTGAAGCTTTCTTT
.	TRBJ2-1	.	TRBV12-3/TRBV12-4	CASSLGEGGRTYNEQFF	TGTGCCAGCAGTTTAGGGGAGGGGGGCAGGACCTACAATGAGCAGTTCTTC
.	TRBJ1-1	.	TRBV6-5	CASSYSITGATEAFF	TGTGCCAGCAGTTACTCGATAACGGGGGCCACTGAAGCTTTCTTT
few	TRBJ2-1	TRBD2	TRBV12-5	CASGWGLAGGHEQFF	TGTGCTAGTGGGTGGGGACTAGCGGGGGGGCATGAGCAGTTCTTC
.	TRBJ2-7	.	TRBV20-1	CSARVLGVYEQYF	TGCAGTGCTAGAGTCTTGGGGGTCTACGAGCAGTACTTC